The 14 T cell receptor beta chains listed next were all sequenced from one sample in a study of PD-L1 blockade in urothelial cancer (dated by TCRdb to about 2017). The time point tag for this specimen amounts to: pretreatment peripheral blood. The library was obtained by the immunoSEQ multiplex PCR assay. TCRdb provides this immuneACCESS table in a form limited to in-frame rearrangements. Some clones are lacking; in checked studies, under half of them reflect an unresolved V gene, and why the rest are absent is not known. Here the sample has about 81,000 clones; about 89% occur a single time. Together, the top ten hold 0.85% to 1% of the sample. The sequencing used PBMCs, collected around atezolizumab (anti-PD-L1) treatment. The receptors stem from an elderly woman with urothelial cancer.

This chain connects TRBV30 to TRBJ2-7, with D possibly TRBD1 on 6 matching bases. The CDR3 has 11 amino acids. The germline gives CDR1 GTSNPN, CDR2 SVGIG (reference sequence). Trimming left V 3 bases short and J 5 bases short, with 8 bases between. Here the CDR3 reads CAWRDSDEQYF. The CDR3 nucleotides are TGTGCCTGGAGGGACAGCGACGAGCAGTACTTC.

The V gene is TRBV6-1, the J gene TRBJ2-3; tentatively, D is TRBD2 (6 bases). The CDR3 is 12 amino acids. V was cut by 7 bases and J by 11 bases, with 16 bases left in between. The germline V gene encodes CDR1 MNHNS and CDR2 SASEGT. In DNA, the CDR3 is TGTGCCAGCACCGGAGGAGGGCCCCGGCAGTATTTT. This gives the protein CASTGGGPRQYF.

V is TRBV4-2 and J is TRBJ2-5; the match to TRBD2 covers 8 bases. The V gene's germline CDR1 is LGHNA and CDR2 YNFKEQ. Trimming cost V 1 base and J 4 bases; bases outside gene matches: 11. The CDR3 sequence is 17 residues long. The CDR3 here is CASSQVEVAGRGETQYF. DNA of the CDR3: TGTGCCAGCAGCCAAGTTGAGGTAGCGGGAAGAGGAGAGACCCAGTACTTC.

This rearrangement joins TRBV28 to TRBJ1-4; D may be TRBD1 (5 bases). CDR3 length equals 16 residues. Germline V lookup: CDR1 MDHEN, CDR2 SYDVKM. Trimming stripped 3 bases from V and 10 bases from J, with 21 bases between. The CDR3 reads CASSFRQIRAGGKLFF. The CDR3 DNA reads as TGTGCCAGCAGTTTTCGACAGATCCGGGCCGGGGGAAAACTGTTTTTT.

Worth noting for this clone: The sample has other DNA sequences that encode this CDR3 too. The genes are TRBV18 and TRBJ1-5, with 7 bases matching TRBD1. This CDR3 comprises 15 residues. V shed 1 base, J shed 1 base, and the junction held 1 base outside the gene matches. The V gene's germline CDR1 is KGHSH and CDR2 LQKENI. The CDR3 region is CASSPQGASNQPQHF. The CDR3 DNA sequence: TGTGCCAGCTCACCACAGGGGGCCAGCAATCAGCCCCAGCATTTT.

The J gene is TRBJ2-1, the V gene TRBV29-1; D may be TRBD2 (5 bases). Trimming stripped 7 bases from V and 0 bases from J, with 13 bases between. The CDR3 sequence is 14 residues long. Germline CDR1 reads SQVTM; CDR2 reads ANQGSEA. The DNA for the CDR3 is TGCAGCGGTAGAGGGTCGAGCTCCTACAATGAGCAGTTCTTC. This gives the protein CSGRGSSSYNEQFF.

The chain employs TRBV11-1 and TRBJ1-1; TRBD1 aligns across 9 bases. Germline V gives CDR1 SGHAT, CDR2 FQDESV (reference sequence). The V gene end was trimmed by 5 bases and the J gene end by 6 bases; junction bases not matched to a gene: 7. The CDR3 consists of 14 residues. The CDR3 here is CASSPGQGLPEAFF. DNA of the CDR3: TGTGCCAGCAGCCCAGGACAGGGGCTACCTGAAGCTTTCTTT.

The V call is TRBV27, the J call TRBJ1-2; 7 bases match TRBD1. V lost 2 bases, J lost 3 bases, and 3 bases stayed unmatched. The CDR3 extends over 14 amino acids. The germline CDR1 and CDR2 sequences are MNHEY and SMNVEV (reference sequence). The CDR3 here is CASSLQGGHYGYTF. CDR3 nucleotide sequence: TGTGCCAGCAGTTTACAGGGGGGCCACTATGGCTACACCTTC.

The gene calls are TRBV5-1 and TRBJ2-1; the match to TRBD2 covers 9 bases. Germline values: CDR1 SGHRS, CDR2 YFSETQ. V lost 2 bases, J lost 7 bases, and 7 bases stayed unmatched. CDR3 size: 15 residues. DNA for the CDR3: TGCGCCAGCAGCTTTTCGGGGCGGGAGGGAAATGAGCAGTTCTTC. Protein product: CASSFSGREGNEQFF.

The rearrangement links TRBV7-6 to TRBJ2-7; 9 bases are a match to TRBD1. The CDR3 length is 17 residues. The V and J ends lost 1 base and 3 bases, in that order; junction bases with no gene match: 10. The germline V gene has CDR1 SGHVS and CDR2 FNYEAQ. The CDR3 protein is CASSLDPPDRGLYEQYF. The CDR3 bases are TGTGCCAGCAGCTTAGATCCTCCGGACAGGGGACTCTACGAGCAGTACTTC.

This rearrangement joins TRBV9 to TRBJ1-1, with D perhaps matching TRBD1 (6 bases). Germline V lookup: CDR1 SGDLS, CDR2 YYNGEE. With 0 bases removed from V and 3 bases from J, the gap between germline ends came to 6 bases. The CDR3 loop spans 13 amino acids. Here the CDR3 reads CASSVAGDTEAFF. CDR3 DNA sequence: TGTGCCAGCAGCGTAGCAGGGGACACTGAAGCTTTCTTT.

The V and J genes are TRBV14 and TRBJ1-2; perhaps TRBD1 as D (6 bases). This CDR3 has 15 residues. Germline assignment: CDR1 SGHDN and CDR2 FVKESK. Trimming removed 3 bases from V and 1 base from J, with 12 bases in between. CDR3 sequence reads: CASSHAGALNYGYTF. The CDR3 DNA reads TGTGCCAGCAGCCATGCGGGGGCCCTTAACTATGGCTACACCTTC.

A word on this clone: Other DNA sequences of this sample code for an identical CDR3. The rearrangement links TRBV5-1 to TRBJ2-2, with unresolved D. CDR1 and CDR2 (germline): SGHRS, YFSETQ. V shed 0 bases and J shed 2 bases, with 5 bases lying between them. CDR3 length equals 14 residues. CDR3 in amino acids: CASSLGQNTGELFF. CDR3 nucleotides: TGCGCCAGCAGCTTGGGACAAAACACCGGGGAGCTGTTTTTT.

This rearrangement joins TRBV5-1 to TRBJ1-5, with 8 bases identical to TRBD1. The CDR3 consists of 15 residues. The germline V gene has CDR1 SGHRS and CDR2 YFSETQ. Trimming took 0 bases from V and 6 from J; bases not matched to a gene: 5. CDR3 DNA sequence: TGCGCCAGCAGCTTGGGCACAGGGGGTGGTCAGCCCCAGCATTTT. Protein product: CASSLGTGGGQPQHF.